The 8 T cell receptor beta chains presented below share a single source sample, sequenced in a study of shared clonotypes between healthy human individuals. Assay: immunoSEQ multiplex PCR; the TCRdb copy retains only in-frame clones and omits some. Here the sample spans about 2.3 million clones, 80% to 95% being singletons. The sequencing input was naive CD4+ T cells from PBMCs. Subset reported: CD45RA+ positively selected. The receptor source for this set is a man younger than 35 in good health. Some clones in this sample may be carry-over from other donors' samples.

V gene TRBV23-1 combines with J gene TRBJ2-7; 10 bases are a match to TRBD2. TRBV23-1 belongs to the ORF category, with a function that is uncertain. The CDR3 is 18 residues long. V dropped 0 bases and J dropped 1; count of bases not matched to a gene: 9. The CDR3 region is CASSQSDPGLAVSYEQYF. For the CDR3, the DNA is TGCGCCAGCAGTCAATCGGATCCAGGACTAGCGGTTTCCTACGAGCAGTACTTC.

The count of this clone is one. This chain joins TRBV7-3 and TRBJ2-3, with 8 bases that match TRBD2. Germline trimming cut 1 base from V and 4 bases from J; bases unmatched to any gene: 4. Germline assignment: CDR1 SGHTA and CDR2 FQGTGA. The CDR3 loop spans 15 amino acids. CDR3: CASSLIAGGADTQYF. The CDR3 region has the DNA TGTGCCAGCAGCTTAATCGCGGGAGGAGCAGATACGCAGTATTTT.

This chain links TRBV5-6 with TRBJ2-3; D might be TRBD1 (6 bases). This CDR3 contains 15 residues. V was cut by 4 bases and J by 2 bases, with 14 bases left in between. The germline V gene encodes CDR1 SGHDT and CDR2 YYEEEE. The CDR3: CASSTLDRDTDTQYF. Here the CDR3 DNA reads TGTGCCAGCAGCACGTTGGACAGAGACACAGATACGCAGTATTTT.

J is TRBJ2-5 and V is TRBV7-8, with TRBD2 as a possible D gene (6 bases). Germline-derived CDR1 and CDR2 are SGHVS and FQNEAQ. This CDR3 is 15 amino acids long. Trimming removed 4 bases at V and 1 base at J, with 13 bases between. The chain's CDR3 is CASSSARGPQETQYF. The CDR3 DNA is TGTGCCAGCAGCTCCGCGCGGGGTCCCCAAGAGACCCAGTACTTC.

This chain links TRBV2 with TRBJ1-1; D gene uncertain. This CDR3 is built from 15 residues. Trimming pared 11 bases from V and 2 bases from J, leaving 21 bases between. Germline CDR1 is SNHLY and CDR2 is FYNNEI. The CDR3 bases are TGTGCCGCGTCTCTCCGGGGAGGGAGAAACACTGAAGCTTTCTTT. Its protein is CAASLRGGRNTEAFF.

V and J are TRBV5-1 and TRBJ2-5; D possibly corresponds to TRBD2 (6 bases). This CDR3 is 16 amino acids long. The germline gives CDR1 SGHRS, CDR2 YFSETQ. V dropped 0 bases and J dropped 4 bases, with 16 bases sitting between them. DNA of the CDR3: TGCGCCAGCAGCTTGGTGTCTAGCGTTATAGGAGAGACCCAGTACTTC. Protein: CASSLVSSVIGETQYF.

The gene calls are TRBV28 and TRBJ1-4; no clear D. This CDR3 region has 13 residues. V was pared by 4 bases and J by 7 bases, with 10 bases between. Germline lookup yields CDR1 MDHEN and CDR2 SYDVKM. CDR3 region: CASSWIGSEKLFF. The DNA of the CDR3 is TGTGCCAGCAGTTGGATTGGTTCTGAAAAACTGTTTTTT.

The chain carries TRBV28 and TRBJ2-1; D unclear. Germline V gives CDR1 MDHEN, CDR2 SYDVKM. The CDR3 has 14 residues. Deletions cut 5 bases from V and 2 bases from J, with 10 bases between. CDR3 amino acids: CASSQVLTYNEQFF. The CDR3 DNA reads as TGTGCCAGCAGTCAGGTCTTGACCTACAATGAGCAGTTCTTC.